This TCR beta chain was retrieved from a study of cytomegalovirus exposure and HLA in healthy donors. The V end was cut by 7 bases, the J end by 4 bases, with 19 bases between. CDR1 is SGHTA, CDR2 FQGTGA, per germline. The CDR3 totals 16 residues. The assay was immunoSEQ multiplex PCR, and TCRdb's table has in-frame clones only and misses some. The sample contains 130,000 or so clones, more than 75% of which appear only once. The specimen sequenced was PBMCs. V gene TRBV7-3 combines with J gene TRBJ2-2; tentative D call: TRBD2 (6 bases). The sequence was collected from a woman in her thirties in good health and CMV-seronegative. The CDR3 DNA is TGTGCCAGCACCCTCCTCGGGGGTAGCTCCACCGGGGAGCTGTTTTTT. This gives the protein CASTLLGGSSTGELFF.